The present TCR beta chain was sequenced within a study of T cells after somatic rescue of genetic block. The CDR3 covers 16 residues. Clones were sequenced by immunoSEQ multiplex PCR, and TCRdb holds only the in-frame ones, with some missing. Among 60,000 to 90,000 clones listed, roughly 91% were seen once. This chain connects TRBV21-1 to TRBJ1-2; TRBD1 is the table's D call and was not checked against the DNA. TRBV21-1 is a pseudogene segment. This clonotype was obtained from a young man. The material sequenced was peripheral blood mononuclear cells (PBMCs). The CDR3 loop is CASSNRWGPRDYGYTF. The CDR3 DNA follows: TGTGCCAGCAGCAACCGATGGGGGCCCCGAGACTATGGCTACACCTTC.